The 24 T cell receptor beta chains presented below share a single source sample, sequenced in a study of graft-versus-host responses after intestinal transplantation. Sequenced by immunoSEQ multiplex PCR; TCRdb stores in-frame clones only, minus some. The sample consists of about 50,000 clones, 92% of them appearing once. These receptors' targets are unknown. Sequenced here: unstimulated CD4+ T cells sorted from spleen or lymph node cells, sampled before transplant. The source is a human donor who was the organ donor for an intestinal transplant.

Only one count was recorded for this clone. The V and J genes are TRBV9 and TRBJ2-3; 8 bases map to TRBD2. There are 16 residues in the CDR3. The V gene end was trimmed by 5 bases and the J gene end by 0 bases; junction bases not matched to a gene: 8. The germline V gene encodes CDR1 SGDLS and CDR2 YYNGEE. CDR3 residues: CASSPETSVSTDTQYF. CDR3 nucleotide sequence: TGTGCCAGCAGTCCGGAGACTAGCGTGAGCACAGATACGCAGTATTTT.

The chain recombines TRBV28 with TRBJ2-3; D is ambiguous. CDR1 is MDHEN, CDR2 SYDVKM, per germline. V gave up 6 bases and J gave up 0 bases, with 4 bases separating them. The CDR3 length is 12 residues. The CDR3 region is CASRDSTDTQYF. DNA of the CDR3: TGTGCCAGCAGGGACAGCACAGATACGCAGTATTTT.

The V and J genes are TRBV7-2 and TRBJ2-3, with a tentative D call TRBD2 (6 bases). The CDR3 totals 15 residues. Germline CDR1 is SGHTA and CDR2 is FQGNSA. V was cut by 5 bases and J by 2 bases, with 14 bases left in between. The CDR3 protein is CASSPGGESTDTQYF. The CDR3, as DNA: TGTGCCAGCAGCCCCGGGGGTGAGTCCACAGATACGCAGTATTTT.

V is TRBV7-9 and J is TRBJ2-7, with 8 bases aligning to TRBD1. The CDR3 runs to 14 residues. J was trimmed by 10 bases and V by 2 bases; bases with no gene match: 10. The germline V gene encodes CDR1 SEHNR and CDR2 FQNEAQ (reference sequence). CDR3 loop: CASSLPRTGSRQYF. Here the CDR3 DNA reads TGTGCCAGCAGCTTACCTAGGACAGGGTCTCGTCAGTACTTC.

The CDR3 sequence is CAWSDGGYGYTF. For the CDR3, the DNA is TGTGCCTGGAGTGACGGAGGATATGGCTACACCTTC. The V gene is TRBV30, the J gene TRBJ1-2, with no clear D. Germline V gene sequence: CDR1 GTSNPN, CDR2 SVGIG (reference sequence). CDR3 length equals 12 residues. Deletions cut 1 base from V and 5 bases from J, with 8 bases between.

V usage is TRBV5-4 and J usage is TRBJ2-3, with D unresolved. The V and J ends lost 4 bases and 1 base respectively, with 7 bases between them. CDR1 and CDR2 from the germline V gene are SGHNT and YYREEE (reference sequence). The CDR3 is made up of 13 amino acids. CDR3 region: CASSVVGTDTQYF. The CDR3 DNA reads as TGTGCCAGCAGCGTCGTGGGCACAGATACGCAGTATTTT.

This chain uses TRBV6-5 with TRBJ2-7; 10 bases match TRBD1. The CDR3 is made up of 13 amino acids. Germline-derived CDR1 and CDR2 are MNHEY and SVGAGI. J lost 5 bases, V lost 6 bases, and 4 bases had no gene match. In DNA form, the CDR3 reads TGTGCCAGCAGAAAGACAGGGGGCAACGAGCAGTACTTC. It translates to CASRKTGGNEQYF.

The rearrangement joins TRBV14 to TRBJ2-1; D is ambiguous. Germline-derived CDR1 and CDR2 are SGHDN and FVKESK. This CDR3 is built from 15 residues. The V gene lost 10 bases and the J gene lost 9 bases, with 25 bases spanning the gap. The CDR3 reads CATILPGLASGEQFF. The CDR3 nucleotides are TGTGCCACCATCCTACCGGGTCTTGCCTCTGGTGAGCAGTTCTTC.

The chain uses TRBV7-6 and TRBJ1-2; unclear D gene. Trimming shortened V by 5 bases and J by 3 bases, and 4 bases separated the two germline ends. Germline CDR1 reads SGHVS; CDR2 reads FNYEAQ. CDR3 length equals 11 residues. CDR3 region: CASSPDYGYTF. CDR3 DNA sequence: TGTGCCAGCAGCCCCGACTATGGCTACACCTTC.

Only a few counts were recorded for this clone. The chain combines TRBV18 with TRBJ2-5; 8 nucleotides line up with TRBD2. This CDR3 contains 16 residues. Germline values: CDR1 KGHSH, CDR2 LQKENI. J gave up 2 bases and V 2 bases, and 7 bases lay outside the gene matches. CDR3 protein: CASSPEQGLVQETQYF. In DNA form, the CDR3 reads TGTGCCAGCTCACCAGAACAGGGACTAGTTCAAGAGACCCAGTACTTC.

CDR3 amino acids: CSVRDRGKTQYF. CDR3 bases: TGCAGCGTCCGGGACAGGGGAAAGACCCAGTACTTC. V usage is TRBV29-1 and J usage is TRBJ2-5; 10 nucleotides match TRBD1. CDR1 is SQVTM, CDR2 ANQGSEA, per germline. The CDR3 runs to 12 residues. V lost 6 bases to trimming and J lost 6 bases; unmatched junction nucleotides: 4.

The J gene is TRBJ2-5, the V gene TRBV4-3; TRBD1 or TRBD2 may be the D gene (6 bases each). TRBJ2-7 matches the DNA end more closely, so the J call is doubtful. Per germline, CDR1 LGHNA and CDR2 YSLEER. The length of the CDR3 is 17 residues. CDR3 nucleotide sequence: TGCGCCAGCAGCCAAGGTTTAGGGGGAGGAAGGGCCTACGAGCAGTACTTC. Its translation: CASSQGLGGGRAYEQYF.

This chain uses TRBV19 with TRBJ1-3, with D unclear. The V end lost 3 bases, the J end lost 0 bases, and 9 bases lay between the germline ends. In germline, CDR1 is LNHDA, CDR2 SQIVND (reference sequence). This CDR3 comprises 15 residues. This CDR3 is CASSMRTSSGNTIYF. As DNA, the CDR3 is TGTGCCAGTAGTATGAGGACCAGCTCTGGAAACACCATATATTTT.

The J gene is TRBJ2-7, the V gene TRBV2, with unresolved D. Trimming removed 4 bases from V and 3 bases from J, with 13 bases in between. The CDR3 spans 14 residues. The germline V gene encodes CDR1 SNHLY and CDR2 FYNNEI. DNA of the CDR3: TGTGCCAGCAGTGTCCCGAAATTGGGCTACGAGCAGTACTTC. Its translation is CASSVPKLGYEQYF.

V gene TRBV5-4 combines with J gene TRBJ2-5, with TRBD1 identical over 9 bases. Matching the DNA end better, TRBJ2-7 makes the J call doubtful. This CDR3 has 15 amino acids. Germline V CDR1 and CDR2: SGHNT, YYREEE (reference sequence). The CDR3 here is CASSLAGTGHYEQYF. CDR3 DNA: TGTGCCAGCAGCTTGGCCGGGACAGGGCACTACGAGCAGTACTTC.

The genes are TRBV5-6 and TRBJ2-5; D is undetermined. CDR3 length: 14 residues. The germline V and J ends were trimmed by 1 base and 2 bases, with 9 bases remaining between them. The germline CDR1 and CDR2 sequences are SGHDT and YYEEEE. CDR3 sequence reads: CASSLLAGQETQYF. In DNA form, the CDR3 reads TGTGCCAGCAGCTTGCTTGCCGGGCAAGAGACCCAGTACTTC.

V is TRBV7-9 and J is TRBJ2-7; D not certain. Germline V CDR1 and CDR2: SEHNR, FQNEAQ (reference sequence). Trimming shortened V by 2 bases and J by 0 bases, and 11 bases separated the two germline ends. The CDR3 totals 15 residues. The CDR3 loop is CASSLTGPFSYEQYF. The CDR3 DNA is TGTGCCAGCAGCTTAACCGGGCCCTTCTCCTACGAGCAGTACTTC.

CDR3 region: CAIKASLTGELFF. CDR3 sequence (DNA): TGTGCCATCAAGGCTAGTTTGACCGGGGAGCTGTTTTTT. The chain uses TRBV10-3 and TRBJ2-2; D remains unclear. V was shortened by 7 bases and J by 5 bases, with 11 bases between the two germline ends. The CDR3 runs to 13 residues. CDR1 is ENHRY, CDR2 SYGVKD, per germline.

This CDR3 reads CASRRTGKETQYF. The CDR3 coding sequence is TGTGCCAGCAGGCGGACAGGGAAGGAGACCCAGTACTTC. The chain employs TRBV14 and TRBJ2-5; 8 bases are shared with TRBD1. CDR1 and CDR2 from the germline V gene are SGHDN and FVKESK. Trimming cost V 6 bases and J 5 bases; bases outside gene matches: 5. The CDR3 is 13 amino acids.

DNA for the CDR3: TGTGCCAGCAGTGGAGTGCCGGGATCTGGGAGGACTGAAGCTTTCTTT. It specifies CASSGVPGSGRTEAFF. This chain joins TRBV25-1 and TRBJ1-1; no firm D call. The V end was cut by 4 bases, the J end by 5 bases, with 20 bases between. CDR3 length: 16 residues. Germline assignment: CDR1 MGHDK and CDR2 SYGVNS.

The V call is TRBV28, the J call TRBJ2-7; TRBD1 matches at 8 bases. The V and J ends lost 7 bases and 2 bases, in that order; junction bases with no gene match: 7. This CDR3 is 14 amino acids long. Germline V CDR1 and CDR2: MDHEN, SYDVKM. DNA for the CDR3: TGTGCCAGCATTTTGAGACAGGGGACCTACGAGCAGTACTTC. This sequence encodes CASILRQGTYEQYF. The full variable domain, its missing parts supplied by reference TRBV28 and TRBJ2-7, is DVKVTQSSRYLVKRTGEKVFLECVQDMDHENMFWYRQDPGLGLRLIYFSYDVKMKEKGDIPEGYSVSREKKERFSLILESASTNQTSMYLCASILRQGTYEQYFGPGTRLTVT.

The chain is built from TRBV6-4 and TRBJ2-1; 10 bases align to TRBD2. J was trimmed by 14 bases and V by 4 bases; bases with no gene match: 11. The germline gives CDR1 MRHNA, CDR2 SNTAGT. This CDR3 is 14 amino acids long. The CDR3 region is CASSAASGSLGKFF. CDR3 DNA sequence: TGTGCCAGCAGTGCGGCTAGCGGGAGTTTGGGCAAGTTCTTC.

V gene TRBV20-1 combines with J gene TRBJ2-1; possibly TRBD1 for D (6 bases). V was clipped by 6 bases and J by 10 bases, with 13 bases between them. CDR3 length: 11 residues. Germline CDR1 DFQATT, CDR2 SNEGSKA (reference sequence). CDR3 protein: CSAHRGSEQFF. CDR3 coding DNA: TGCAGTGCCCATAGGGGGTCAGAGCAGTTCTTC.

V is TRBV6-5 and J is TRBJ2-3; D uncertain. The CDR3 loop spans 13 amino acids. CDR1 and CDR2 from the germline V gene are MNHEY and SVGAGI. Trimming removed 5 bases at V and 5 bases at J, with 11 bases between. CDR3: CASSDLYGDTQYF. As DNA, the CDR3 is TGTGCCAGCAGTGACCTTTACGGAGATACGCAGTATTTT.